This T cell receptor beta chain stems from a study of control samples from healthy donors and cancer patients. Here immunoSEQ multiplex PCR was the method, and the copy in TCRdb shows in-frame clones only, minus some. The sample records tens of thousands of clones, around 86% being singletons. Input material: PBMCs. The sequence was obtained from a woman in her forties or fifties with lung cancer.

The chain's CDR3 is CASSERPGAVAFF. The CDR3, as DNA: TGCGCCAGCAGTGAGAGGCCAGGGGCGGTAGCTTTCTTT. The V call is TRBV10-1, the J call TRBJ1-1, with D maybe TRBD1 (6 bases). Germline V gene data show CDR1 as WNHNN and CDR2 as SYGVQD (reference sequence). This CDR3 is 13 amino acids long. Trimming left V 2 bases short and J 10 bases short, with 14 bases between.